One sample yielded the 28 T cell receptor beta chains listed below, sequenced in a study of cytomegalovirus exposure and HLA in healthy donors (dated by TCRdb to 2017 to 2019). Library preparation employed the immunoSEQ multiplex PCR assay. For the multiplex PCR, a mixture combining 60 forward primers for TCR Vbeta segments and 13 reverse primers for TCR Jbeta segments was used. What TCRdb holds here is the immuneACCESS table cut down to in-frame rearrangements. Part of the clones is not present; checked against another copy, under half of the missing clones reflect an unresolved V gene, and the others are unexplained. The sample contains just over 200,000 clones, roughly 80% of them found a single time. The biggest ten clones account for less than 3% of the sample. The sample taken for sequencing was PBMCs. Receptors originate from a woman between 40 and 50 years old in good health and CMV-seronegative.

V and J are TRBV15 and TRBJ1-1; D call uncertain. From germline, CDR1 is LNHNV and CDR2 YYDKDF (reference sequence). CDR3 size: 15 residues. The ends were cut back, 0 bases at V and 0 bases at J, with 8 bases in the middle. The CDR3 sequence is CATSREATMNTEAFF. The CDR3 nucleotides read TGTGCCACCAGCAGAGAAGCGACGATGAACACTGAAGCTTTCTTT.

On this clone: Other DNA sequences in the same sample also yield this CDR3. The chain uses TRBV7-3 and TRBJ1-1; tentative D call: TRBD1 (5 bases). Germline loops: CDR1 SGHTA, CDR2 FQGTGA. The CDR3 extends over 14 amino acids. Trimming took 2 bases from V and 11 from J, leaving 18 bases between them. CDR3 nucleotides: TGTGCCAGCAGCTTATACGGGGGGTTGGGCGGGGCTTTCTTT. Translated, it gives CASSLYGGLGGAFF. Supplemented by reference TRBV7-3 and TRBJ1-1, the full variable domain reads GAGVSQTPSNKVTEKGKYVELRCDPISGHTALYWYRQSLGQGPEFLIYFQGTGAADDSGLPNDRFFAVRPEGSVSTLKIQRTERGDSAVYLCASSLYGGLGGAFFGQGTRLTVV.

This clone is a singleton in its sample. The chain employs TRBV6-5 and TRBJ2-1; 9 nucleotides agree with TRBD2. In germline, CDR1 is MNHEY, CDR2 SVGAGI. The V gene end was trimmed by 4 bases and the J gene end by 3 bases; junction bases not matched to a gene: 4. The CDR3 covers 15 residues. CDR3 DNA sequence: TGTGCCAGCAGTTTTAGCGGGAGTGACTACAATGAGCAGTTCTTC. Translating it yields CASSFSGSDYNEQFF.

This clone has just a few counts. The J gene is TRBJ1-4, the V gene TRBV14; D is ambiguous. Between the trimmed V and J ends, which lost 0 bases and 7 bases, there was a span of 24 bases. This CDR3 has 19 residues. Germline V gene sequence: CDR1 SGHDN, CDR2 FVKESK. CDR3 amino acids: CASSQDQSIGTRSGEKLFF. CDR3 DNA sequence: TGTGCCAGCAGCCAAGATCAGAGTATAGGTACCAGATCGGGTGAAAAACTGTTTTTT.

V usage is TRBV2 and J usage is TRBJ2-1, with 10 nucleotides matching TRBD2. The germline CDR1 and CDR2 sequences are SNHLY and FYNNEI. V was clipped by 6 bases and J by 1 base; unmatched bases: 6. This CDR3 has 16 residues. The CDR3 is CASSPPSGRSYNEQFF. Written as DNA, the CDR3 is TGTGCCAGCAGCCCCCCTAGCGGGAGATCCTACAATGAGCAGTTCTTC.

The gene calls are TRBV27 and TRBJ2-5; tentatively, D is TRBD2 (6 bases). This CDR3 contains 14 residues. The V gene lost 8 bases and the J gene lost 4 bases, with 17 bases spanning the gap. Per germline, CDR1 MNHEY and CDR2 SMNVEV (reference sequence). The CDR3 loop is CASGPERAPETQYF. The CDR3, as DNA: TGTGCCAGCGGACCGGAGCGGGCCCCAGAGACCCAGTACTTC.

The chain uses TRBV15 and TRBJ1-1; D gene ambiguous. Germline V gene lookup returns CDR1 LNHNV and CDR2 YYDKDF (reference sequence). V lost 4 bases to trimming and J lost 3 bases, with 3 bases between them. This CDR3 comprises 11 residues. CDR3 in amino acids: CATSTYTEAFF. CDR3 nucleotides: TGTGCCACCAGCACATACACTGAAGCTTTCTTT.

The chain is built from TRBV9 and TRBJ1-2, with TRBD1 matching 8 bases. This CDR3 is 17 amino acids long. Germline-derived CDR1 and CDR2 are SGDLS and YYNGEE. V lost 0 bases to trimming and J lost 3 bases; unmatched junction nucleotides: 10. CDR3 DNA sequence: TGTGCCAGCAGCGTAGACCTAGGACAACAGGGGGACTATGGCTACACCTTC. This gives the protein CASSVDLGQQGDYGYTF.

In DNA form, the CDR3 reads TGTGCCAGCAGATACCGGGACAGGGGGTTCTCCGGGGAGCTGTTTTTT. It is translated as CASRYRDRGFSGELFF. This chain connects TRBV6-5 to TRBJ2-2; 11 positions agree with TRBD1. The J segment lost 6 bases and the V segment lost 6 bases, leaving 9 bases of the junction unmatched. The CDR3 is made up of 16 amino acids. In germline, CDR1 is MNHEY, CDR2 SVGAGI.

CDR3 DNA: TGTGCCAGCAGTTTCGCGGGGGATTCCTACGAGCAGTACTTC. Its translation: CASSFAGDSYEQYF. The chain has TRBV7-2 and TRBJ2-7; TRBD2 aligns across 7 bases. This CDR3 has 14 residues. Germline V gives CDR1 SGHTA, CDR2 FQGNSA. V lost 6 bases to trimming and J lost 1 base; unmatched junction nucleotides: 6.

This clone was recorded once. In DNA, the CDR3 is TGCAGCGCGAAAGACCCGGGACAGCCGACCTACGAGCAGTACTTC. This sequence encodes CSAKDPGQPTYEQYF. The genes are TRBV29-1 and TRBJ2-7, with TRBD1 identical over 7 bases. This CDR3 is built from 15 residues. Germline V gene sequence: CDR1 SQVTM, CDR2 ANQGSEA. V was clipped by 7 bases and J by 2 bases; unmatched bases: 14.

This clone was seen a single time. The chain is built from TRBV28 and TRBJ2-1; TRBD1 matches at 10 bases. J lost 6 bases, V lost 7 bases, and 9 bases had no gene match. The CDR3 runs to 15 residues. The germline gives CDR1 MDHEN, CDR2 SYDVKM. Written as DNA, the CDR3 is TGTGCCAGCACCCTGACAGGGGGCGCGGGCAATGAGCAGTTCTTC. It yields the protein CASTLTGGAGNEQFF.

This clone has just one count. V and J are TRBV11-3 and TRBJ2-2; 8 bases match TRBD1. Germline V gene lookup returns CDR1 SGHNT and CDR2 YENEEA. The V segment lost 5 bases and the J segment 1 base; nucleotides outside the gene matches: 3. This CDR3 is 15 amino acids long. The CDR3 DNA sequence: TGTGCCAGCAGCGCCGGGACAGGGAACACCGGGGAGCTGTTTTTT. Protein sequence: CASSAGTGNTGELFF. The full variable domain, completed using reference TRBV11-3 and TRBJ2-2, is EAGVVQSPRYKIIEKKQPVAFWCNPISGHNTLYWYLQNLGQGPELLIRYENEEAVDDSQLPKDRFSAERLKGVDSTLKIQPAELGDSAVYLCASSAGTGNTGELFFGEGSRLTVL.

The genes are TRBV5-1 and TRBJ2-7; TRBD1 matches 9 bases. CDR1 and CDR2 from the germline V gene are SGHRS and YFSETQ. The junction had 12 bases not matched to a gene; V was cut back by 7 bases and J by 4 bases. This CDR3 spans 15 amino acids. The CDR3: CASARWDREGYEQYF. The CDR3 nucleotides read TGCGCCAGCGCCCGCTGGGACAGGGAGGGGTACGAGCAGTACTTC.

The rearrangement links TRBV7-2 to TRBJ2-3, with D possibly matching TRBD2 (6 bases). This CDR3 spans 14 amino acids. The ends were cut back, 0 bases at V and 4 bases at J, with 8 bases in the middle. Germline loops: CDR1 SGHTA, CDR2 FQGNSA. The CDR3 nucleotides are TGTGCCAGCAGCTTAGCGGGAGGCTCAGATACGCAGTATTTT. It encodes CASSLAGGSDTQYF.

The V call is TRBV2, the J call TRBJ2-5; D unresolved. The CDR3 extends over 14 amino acids. Germline lookup yields CDR1 SNHLY and CDR2 FYNNEI. Trimming took off 4 bases at V and 4 bases at J, with 13 bases between the two ends. Written as DNA, the CDR3 is TGTGCCAGCAGTGCCGTTCAGGTGGGAGAGACCCAGTACTTC. This sequence encodes CASSAVQVGETQYF.

V gene TRBV5-1 combines with J gene TRBJ2-1, with TRBD2 matching over 10 bases. Germline lookup yields CDR1 SGHRS and CDR2 YFSETQ. V shed 1 base, J shed 6 bases, and the junction held 4 bases outside the gene matches. This CDR3 has 15 amino acids. CDR3: CASSLTSGNANEQFF. The DNA of the CDR3 is TGCGCCAGCAGCTTGACTAGCGGGAATGCCAATGAGCAGTTCTTC.

The chain recombines TRBV11-2 with TRBJ2-1; 8 bases map to TRBD2. The J segment lost 8 bases and the V segment lost 6 bases, leaving 15 bases of the junction unmatched. The germline V gene encodes CDR1 SGHAT and CDR2 FQNNGV. The CDR3 contains 16 residues. The CDR3 spells CASRYRGGSGSYEQFF. The CDR3 coding sequence is TGTGCCAGCAGATACCGTGGGGGAAGCGGGAGTTATGAGCAGTTCTTC. Full variable domain (rest looked up from reference TRBV11-2 and TRBJ2-1): EAGVAQSPRYKIIEKRQSVAFWCNPISGHATLYWYQQILGQGPKLLIQFQNNGVVDDSQLPKDRFSAERLKGVDSTLKIQPAKLEDSAVYLCASRYRGGSGSYEQFFGPGTRLTVL.

This CDR3 is CASSLRLTGNRAGELFF. For the CDR3, the DNA is TGTGCCAGCAGCTTAAGGTTGACAGGGAATCGCGCCGGGGAGCTGTTTTTT. The V and J genes are TRBV7-6 and TRBJ2-2; 7 positions match TRBD1. The CDR3 is 17 residues long. The V and J ends lost 2 bases and 6 bases, in that order; junction bases with no gene match: 12. CDR1 and CDR2 (germline): SGHVS, FNYEAQ.

CDR3: CASSQESGRGHEQYF. The CDR3 DNA is TGTGCCAGCAGCCAAGAATCAGGCAGGGGCCACGAGCAGTACTTC. The chain carries TRBV4-2 and TRBJ2-7; D may be TRBD1 (6 bases). Trimming stripped 0 bases from V and 5 bases from J, with 14 bases between. CDR1 LGHNA and CDR2 YNFKEQ come from the germline V gene. The CDR3 totals 15 residues.

This clone has only one observation. The chain couples TRBV9 to TRBJ2-5; TRBD1 is a possible D gene (5 bases). This CDR3 has 14 amino acids. CDR1 is SGDLS, CDR2 YYNGEE, per germline. The V gene lost 0 bases and the J gene lost 6 bases, with 12 bases spanning the gap. The CDR3: CASSVEGLGKTQYF. The CDR3, as DNA: TGTGCCAGCAGCGTAGAGGGGCTAGGGAAGACCCAGTACTTC.

The chain employs TRBV7-9 and TRBJ2-7; D gene ambiguous. CDR1 is SEHNR and CDR2 is FQNEAQ in the germline V gene (reference sequence). The CDR3 is 13 amino acids. V gave up 4 bases and J gave up 3 bases, with 10 bases separating them. The CDR3 protein is CASSSTVDYEQYF. The CDR3 bases are TGTGCCAGCAGCTCTACAGTTGACTACGAGCAGTACTTC. Full variable domain (outside the CDR3, taken from reference TRBV7-9 and TRBJ2-7): DTGVSQNPRHKITKRGQNVTFRCDPISEHNRLYWYRQTLGQGPEFLTYFQNEAQLEKSRLLSDRFSAERPKGSFSTLEIQRTEQGDSAMYLCASSSTVDYEQYFGPGTRLTVT.

V usage is TRBV5-1 and J usage is TRBJ2-6, with D maybe TRBD1 (5 bases). Germline CDR1 SGHRS, CDR2 YFSETQ. Trimming left V 4 bases short and J 0 bases short, with 8 bases between. This CDR3 has 15 amino acids. CDR3 region: CASSTTASGANVLTF. DNA of the CDR3: TGCGCCAGCAGCACGACAGCCTCTGGGGCCAACGTCCTGACTTTC. The full variable domain, rest sourced from reference TRBV5-1 and TRBJ2-6, is KAGVTQTPRYLIKTRGQQVTLSCSPISGHRSVSWYQQTPGQGLQFLFEYFSETQRNKGNFPGRFSGRQFSNSRSEMNVSTLELGDSALYLCASSTTASGANVLTFGAGSRLTVL.

The chain couples TRBV30 to TRBJ1-4; D possibly corresponds to TRBD1 (6 bases). Germline V gene sequence: CDR1 GTSNPN, CDR2 SVGIG (reference sequence). Trimming removed 2 bases from V and 7 bases from J, with 14 bases in between. The CDR3 has 14 amino acids. DNA of the CDR3: TGTGCCTGGAGTAGGGGGGGAGGCGTTGAAAAACTGTTTTTT. The encoded protein is CAWSRGGGVEKLFF.

V is TRBV9 and J is TRBJ2-3; 14 positions agree with TRBD2. The germline CDR1 and CDR2 sequences are SGDLS and YYNGEE. The CDR3 consists of 19 residues. The V and J ends lost 3 bases and 4 bases, in that order; junction bases with no gene match: 13. This CDR3 reads CASSAAAGTSGRGADTQYF. For the CDR3, the DNA is TGTGCCAGCAGCGCCGCCGCCGGGACTAGCGGGAGAGGGGCAGATACGCAGTATTTT.

V and J are TRBV28 and TRBJ2-1; D remains ambiguous. This CDR3 spans 11 amino acids. The germline V gene has CDR1 MDHEN and CDR2 SYDVKM. The V end lost 6 bases, the J end lost 13 bases, and 13 bases lay between the germline ends. The CDR3 is CASSLERKQFF. Here the CDR3 DNA reads TGTGCCAGCAGCCTAGAGAGAAAACAGTTCTTC. Filled out from reference TRBV28 and TRBJ2-1, the complete variable domain reads DVKVTQSSRYLVKRTGEKVFLECVQDMDHENMFWYRQDPGLGLRLIYFSYDVKMKEKGDIPEGYSVSREKKERFSLILESASTNQTSMYLCASSLERKQFFGPGTRLTVL.

This rearrangement joins TRBV28 to TRBJ2-2; TRBD1 aligns across 8 bases. The CDR3 extends over 16 amino acids. Germline lookup yields CDR1 MDHEN and CDR2 SYDVKM. V lost 6 bases, J lost 3 bases, and 9 bases stayed unmatched. The DNA of the CDR3 is TGTGCCAGCAGCCGACTCCAGGGGGCGCACACCGGGGAGCTGTTTTTT. Its translation: CASSRLQGAHTGELFF.

This chain connects TRBV15 to TRBJ2-5; the D is unclear. There are 15 residues in the CDR3. V was cut by 0 bases and J by 2 bases, with 10 bases left in between. CDR1 and CDR2 from the germline V gene are LNHNV and YYDKDF (reference sequence). CDR3 coding DNA: TGTGCCACCAGCAGAGATCTCGGCGGTCAAGAGACCCAGTACTTC. Translating it yields CATSRDLGGQETQYF.